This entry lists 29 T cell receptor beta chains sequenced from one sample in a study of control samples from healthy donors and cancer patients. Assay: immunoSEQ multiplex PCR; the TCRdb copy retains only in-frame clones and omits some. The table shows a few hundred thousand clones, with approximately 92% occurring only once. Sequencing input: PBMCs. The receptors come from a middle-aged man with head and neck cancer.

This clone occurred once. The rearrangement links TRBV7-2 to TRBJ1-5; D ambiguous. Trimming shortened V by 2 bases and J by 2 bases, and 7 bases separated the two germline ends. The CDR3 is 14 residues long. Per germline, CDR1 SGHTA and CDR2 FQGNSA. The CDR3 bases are TGTGCCAGCAGCTTAAATCGGGGCAATCAGCCCCAGCATTTT. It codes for CASSLNRGNQPQHF.

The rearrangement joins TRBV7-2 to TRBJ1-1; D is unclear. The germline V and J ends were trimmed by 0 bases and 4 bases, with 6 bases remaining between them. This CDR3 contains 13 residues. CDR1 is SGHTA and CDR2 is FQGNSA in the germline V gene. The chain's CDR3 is CASSLAGVTEAFF. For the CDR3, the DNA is TGTGCCAGCAGCTTAGCGGGAGTCACTGAAGCTTTCTTT.

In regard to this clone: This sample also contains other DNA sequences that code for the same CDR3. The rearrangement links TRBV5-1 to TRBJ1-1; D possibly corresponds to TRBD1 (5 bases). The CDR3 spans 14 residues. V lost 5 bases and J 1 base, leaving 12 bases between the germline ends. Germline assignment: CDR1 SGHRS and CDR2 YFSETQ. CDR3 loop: CASSPGTGNTEAFF. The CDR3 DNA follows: TGCGCCAGCAGTCCGGGGACGGGGAACACTGAAGCTTTCTTT.

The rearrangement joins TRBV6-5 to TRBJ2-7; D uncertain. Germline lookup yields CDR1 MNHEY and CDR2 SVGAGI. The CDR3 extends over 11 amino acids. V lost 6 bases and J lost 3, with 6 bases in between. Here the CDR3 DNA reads TGTGCCAGCAGCCTGGGCTACGAGCAGTACTTC. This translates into CASSLGYEQYF.

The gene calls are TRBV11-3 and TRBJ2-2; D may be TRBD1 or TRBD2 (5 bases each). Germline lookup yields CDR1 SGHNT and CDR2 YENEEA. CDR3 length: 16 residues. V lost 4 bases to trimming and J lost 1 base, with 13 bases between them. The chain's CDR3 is CASSSRGPMNTGELFF. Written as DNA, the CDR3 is TGTGCCAGCAGCTCTCGGGGACCCATGAACACCGGGGAGCTGTTTTTT. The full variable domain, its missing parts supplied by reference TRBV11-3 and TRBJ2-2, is EAGVVQSPRYKIIEKKQPVAFWCNPISGHNTLYWYLQNLGQGPELLIRYENEEAVDDSQLPKDRFSAERLKGVDSTLKIQPAELGDSAVYLCASSSRGPMNTGELFFGEGSRLTVL.

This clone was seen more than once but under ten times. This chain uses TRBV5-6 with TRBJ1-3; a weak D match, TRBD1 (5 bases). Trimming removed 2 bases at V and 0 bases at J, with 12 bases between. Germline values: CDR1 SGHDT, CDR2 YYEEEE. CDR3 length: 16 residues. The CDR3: CASSFVDTSSGNTIYF. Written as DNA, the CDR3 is TGTGCCAGCAGCTTCGTGGACACGAGCTCTGGAAACACCATATATTTT.

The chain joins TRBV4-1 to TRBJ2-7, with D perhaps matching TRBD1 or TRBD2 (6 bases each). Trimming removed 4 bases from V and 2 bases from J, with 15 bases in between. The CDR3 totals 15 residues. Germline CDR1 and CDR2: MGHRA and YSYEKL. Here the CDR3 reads CASSLGGTNPYEQYF. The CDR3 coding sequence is TGCGCCAGCAGCCTAGGGGGGACAAATCCCTACGAGCAGTACTTC.

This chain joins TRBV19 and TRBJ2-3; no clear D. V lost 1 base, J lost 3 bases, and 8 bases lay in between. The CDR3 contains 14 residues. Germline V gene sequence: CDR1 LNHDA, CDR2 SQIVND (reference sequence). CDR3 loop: CASSIGWRTDTQYF. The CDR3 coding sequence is TGTGCCAGTAGTATAGGCTGGAGAACAGATACGCAGTATTTT.

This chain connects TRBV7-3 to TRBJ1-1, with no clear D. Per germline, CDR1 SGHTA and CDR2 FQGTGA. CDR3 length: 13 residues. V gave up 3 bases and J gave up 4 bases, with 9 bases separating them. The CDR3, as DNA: TGTGCCAGCAGCTTCGACACCGCCACTGAAGCTTTCTTT. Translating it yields CASSFDTATEAFF.

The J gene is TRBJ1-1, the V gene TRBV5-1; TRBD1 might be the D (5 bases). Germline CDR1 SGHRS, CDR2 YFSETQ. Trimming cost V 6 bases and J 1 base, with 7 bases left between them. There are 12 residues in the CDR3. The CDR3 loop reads CASKGENTEAFF. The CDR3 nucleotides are TGCGCCAGCAAAGGGGAGAACACTGAAGCTTTCTTT.

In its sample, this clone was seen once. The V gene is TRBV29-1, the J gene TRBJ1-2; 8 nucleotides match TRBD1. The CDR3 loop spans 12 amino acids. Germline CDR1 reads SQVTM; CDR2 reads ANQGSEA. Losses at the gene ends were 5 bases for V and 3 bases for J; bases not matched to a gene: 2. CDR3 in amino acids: CSVLTGDYGYTF. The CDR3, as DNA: TGCAGCGTTTTGACAGGGGACTATGGCTACACCTTC.

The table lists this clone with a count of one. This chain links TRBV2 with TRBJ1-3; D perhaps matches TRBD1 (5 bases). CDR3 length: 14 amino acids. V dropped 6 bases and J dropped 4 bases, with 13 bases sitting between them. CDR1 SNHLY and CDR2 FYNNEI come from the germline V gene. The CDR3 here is CASRSAGSGNTIYF. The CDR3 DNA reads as TGTGCCAGCAGGTCCGCAGGGTCGGGAAACACCATATATTTT. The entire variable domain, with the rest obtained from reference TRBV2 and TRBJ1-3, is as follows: EPEVTQTPSHQVTQMGQEVILRCVPISNHLYFYWYRQILGQKVEFLVSFYNNEISEKSEIFDDQFSVERPDGSNFTLKIRSTKLEDSAMYFCASRSAGSGNTIYFGEGSWLTVV.

The CDR3 region is CSGGLVGNEQFF. DNA of the CDR3: TGCAGCGGGGGACTAGTTGGCAATGAGCAGTTCTTC. The V gene is TRBV29-1, the J gene TRBJ2-1; TRBD2 aligns across 8 bases. J was trimmed by 6 bases and V by 7 bases; bases with no gene match: 5. CDR3 size: 12 residues. Germline-derived CDR1 and CDR2 are SQVTM and ANQGSEA.

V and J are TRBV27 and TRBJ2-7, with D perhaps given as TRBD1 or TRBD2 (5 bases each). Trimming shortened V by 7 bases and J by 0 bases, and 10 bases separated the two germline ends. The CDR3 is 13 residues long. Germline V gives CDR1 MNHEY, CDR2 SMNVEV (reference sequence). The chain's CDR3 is CASTAGTSYEQYF. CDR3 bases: TGTGCCAGCACGGCAGGGACCTCCTACGAGCAGTACTTC.

The CDR3 sequence: CASSYSGDNWYEQYF. For the CDR3, the DNA is TGTGCCAGCAGTTACTCTGGGGACAACTGGTACGAGCAGTACTTC. This chain uses TRBV6-5 with TRBJ2-7; D perhaps matches TRBD1 (6 bases). The CDR3 runs 15 residues. Trimming took 0 bases from V and 4 from J, leaving 13 bases between them. The germline V gene encodes CDR1 MNHEY and CDR2 SVGAGI.

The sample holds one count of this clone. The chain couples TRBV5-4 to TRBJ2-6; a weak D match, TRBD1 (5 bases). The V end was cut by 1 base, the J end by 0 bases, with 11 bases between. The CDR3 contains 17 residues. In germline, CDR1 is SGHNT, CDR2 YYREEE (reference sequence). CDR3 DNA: TGTGCCAGCAGCTTGCCAGGGCCCGGCTCTGGGGCCAACGTCCTGACTTTC. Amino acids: CASSLPGPGSGANVLTF.

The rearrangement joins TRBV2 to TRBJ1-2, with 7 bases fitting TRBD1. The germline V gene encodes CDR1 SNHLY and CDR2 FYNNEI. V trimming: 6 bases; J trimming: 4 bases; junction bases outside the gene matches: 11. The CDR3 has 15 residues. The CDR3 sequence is CASSRDRGVVYGYTF. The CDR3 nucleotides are TGTGCCAGCAGCAGGGACAGAGGGGTAGTCTATGGCTACACCTTC. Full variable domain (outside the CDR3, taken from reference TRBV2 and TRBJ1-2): EPEVTQTPSHQVTQMGQEVILRCVPISNHLYFYWYRQILGQKVEFLVSFYNNEISEKSEIFDDQFSVERPDGSNFTLKIRSTKLEDSAMYFCASSRDRGVVYGYTFGSGTRLTVV.

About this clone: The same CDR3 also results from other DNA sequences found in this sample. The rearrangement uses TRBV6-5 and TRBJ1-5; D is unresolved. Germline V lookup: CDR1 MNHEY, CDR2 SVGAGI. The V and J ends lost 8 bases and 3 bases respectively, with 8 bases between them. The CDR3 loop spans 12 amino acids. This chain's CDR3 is CASRGSNQPQHF. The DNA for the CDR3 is TGTGCCAGCCGGGGTTCCAATCAGCCCCAGCATTTT.

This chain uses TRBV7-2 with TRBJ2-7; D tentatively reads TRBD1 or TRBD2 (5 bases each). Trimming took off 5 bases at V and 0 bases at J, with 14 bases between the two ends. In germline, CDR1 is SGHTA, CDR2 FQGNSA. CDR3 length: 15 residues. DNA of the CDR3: TGTGCCAGCAGCGAGGCCGGGACGTCCTCCTACGAGCAGTACTTC. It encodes CASSEAGTSSYEQYF.

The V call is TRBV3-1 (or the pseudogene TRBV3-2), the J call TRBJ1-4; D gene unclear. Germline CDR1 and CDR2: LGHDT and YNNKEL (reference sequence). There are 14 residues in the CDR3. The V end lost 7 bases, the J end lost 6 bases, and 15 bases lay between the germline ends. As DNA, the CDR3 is TGTGCCAGCAAGCGGGGAGGGCTGCATGAAAAACTGTTTTTT. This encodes CASKRGGLHEKLFF.

CDR3 loop: CASHGVPSSYNSPLHF. The CDR3 DNA reads as TGTGCCAGCCACGGGGTACCGAGCTCCTATAATTCACCCCTCCACTTT. This chain connects TRBV28 to TRBJ1-6; D gene unclear. CDR1 and CDR2 (germline): MDHEN, SYDVKM. The germline V and J ends were trimmed by 8 bases and 0 bases, with 14 bases remaining between them. The CDR3 has 16 residues.

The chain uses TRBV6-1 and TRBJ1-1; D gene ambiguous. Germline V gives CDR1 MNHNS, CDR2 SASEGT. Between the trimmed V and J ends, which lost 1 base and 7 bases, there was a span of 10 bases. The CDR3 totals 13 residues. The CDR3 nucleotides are TGTGCCAGCAGTGAAGACCCGGGGATTGAAGCTTTCTTT. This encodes CASSEDPGIEAFF.

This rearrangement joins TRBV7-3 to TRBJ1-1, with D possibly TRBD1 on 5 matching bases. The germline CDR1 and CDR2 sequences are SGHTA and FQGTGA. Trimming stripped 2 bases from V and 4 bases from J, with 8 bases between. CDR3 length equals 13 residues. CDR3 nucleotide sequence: TGTGCCAGCAGCTTAGGGGCAGGCACTGAAGCTTTCTTT. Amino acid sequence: CASSLGAGTEAFF.

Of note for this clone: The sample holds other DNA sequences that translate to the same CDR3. The CDR3 coding sequence is TGTGCCTGGAGTAGAGGGTACGAGCAGTACTTC. As protein: CAWSRGYEQYF. The gene calls are TRBV30 and TRBJ2-7; possible D gene TRBD2, 5 bases. Germline values: CDR1 GTSNPN, CDR2 SVGIG (reference sequence). With 2 bases removed from V and 4 bases from J, the gap between germline ends came to 6 bases. CDR3 length equals 11 residues.

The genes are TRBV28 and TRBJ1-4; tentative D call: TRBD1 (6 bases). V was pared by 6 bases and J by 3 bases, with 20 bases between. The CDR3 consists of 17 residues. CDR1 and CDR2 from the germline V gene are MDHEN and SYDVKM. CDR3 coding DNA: TGTGCCAGCAGACAAACCCCCTACAGGGATCCTAATGAAAAACTGTTTTTT. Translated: CASRQTPYRDPNEKLFF.

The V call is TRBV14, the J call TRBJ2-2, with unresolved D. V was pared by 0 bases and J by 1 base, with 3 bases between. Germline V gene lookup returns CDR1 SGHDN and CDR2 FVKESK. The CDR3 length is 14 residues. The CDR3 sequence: CASSQELNTGELFF. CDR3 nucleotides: TGTGCCAGCAGCCAAGAGCTGAACACCGGGGAGCTGTTTTTT.

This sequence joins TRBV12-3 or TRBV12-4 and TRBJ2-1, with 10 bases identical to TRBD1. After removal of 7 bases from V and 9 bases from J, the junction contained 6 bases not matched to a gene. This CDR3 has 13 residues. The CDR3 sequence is CASTYRDRGEQFF. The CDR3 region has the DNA TGTGCCAGCACTTATAGGGACAGGGGTGAGCAGTTCTTC.

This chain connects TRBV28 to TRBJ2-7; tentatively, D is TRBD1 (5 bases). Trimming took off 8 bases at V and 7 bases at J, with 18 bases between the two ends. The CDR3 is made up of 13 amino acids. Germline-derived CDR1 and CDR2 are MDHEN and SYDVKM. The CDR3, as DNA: TGTGCCAGCTTACGCAGGGCCCCCTGGGAGCAGTACTTC. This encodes CASLRRAPWEQYF.

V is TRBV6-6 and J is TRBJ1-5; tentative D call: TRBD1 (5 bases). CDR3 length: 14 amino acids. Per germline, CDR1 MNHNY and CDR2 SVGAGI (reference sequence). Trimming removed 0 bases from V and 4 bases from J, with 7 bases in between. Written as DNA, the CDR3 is TGTGCCAGCAGTTACTCGTCAGGGAATCAGCCCCAGCATTTT. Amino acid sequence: CASSYSSGNQPQHF.